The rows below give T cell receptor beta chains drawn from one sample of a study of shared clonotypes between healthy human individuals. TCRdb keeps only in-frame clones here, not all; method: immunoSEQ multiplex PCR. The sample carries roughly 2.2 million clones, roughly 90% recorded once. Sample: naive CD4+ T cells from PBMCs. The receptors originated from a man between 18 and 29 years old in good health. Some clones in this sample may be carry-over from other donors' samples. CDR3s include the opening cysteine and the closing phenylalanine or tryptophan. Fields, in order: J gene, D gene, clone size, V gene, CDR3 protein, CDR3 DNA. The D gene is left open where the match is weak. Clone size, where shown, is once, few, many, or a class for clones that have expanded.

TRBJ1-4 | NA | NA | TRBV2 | CASSVLNEKLFF | TGTGCCAGCAGTGTACTTAATGAAAAACTGTTTTTT
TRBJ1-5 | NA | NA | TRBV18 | CASSGVGGNQPQHF | TGTGCCAGCTCGGGCGTTGGGGGCAATCAGCCCCAGCATTTT
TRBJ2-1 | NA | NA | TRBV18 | CASFPGTGDEQFF | TGTGCCAGCTTCCCCGGGACCGGCGATGAGCAGTTCTTC
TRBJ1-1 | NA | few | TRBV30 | CAWIWGYTEAFF | TGTGCCTGGATATGGGGGTACACTGAAGCTTTCTTT
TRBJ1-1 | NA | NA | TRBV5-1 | CASSLAAATEAFF | TGCGCCAGCAGCTTGGCGGCCGCCACTGAAGCTTTCTTT
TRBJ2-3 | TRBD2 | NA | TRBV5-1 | CASSLGLAGADTQYF | TGCGCCAGCAGTTTGGGACTAGCGGGGGCAGATACGCAGTATTTT
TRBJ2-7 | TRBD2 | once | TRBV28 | CAGGASGRYEQYF | TGTGCCGGCGGGGCTAGCGGGCGTTACGAGCAGTACTTC
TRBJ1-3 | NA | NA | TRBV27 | CASSSFGSGNTIYF | TGTGCCAGCAGTTCTTTCGGATCTGGAAACACCATATATTTT
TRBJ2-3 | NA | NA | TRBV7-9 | CASSSWQNTQYF | TGTGCCAGCAGCTCTTGGCAAAATACGCAGTATTTT
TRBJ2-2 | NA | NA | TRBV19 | CASLVPNTGELFF | TGTGCCAGTTTGGTTCCCAACACCGGGGAGCTGTTTTTT